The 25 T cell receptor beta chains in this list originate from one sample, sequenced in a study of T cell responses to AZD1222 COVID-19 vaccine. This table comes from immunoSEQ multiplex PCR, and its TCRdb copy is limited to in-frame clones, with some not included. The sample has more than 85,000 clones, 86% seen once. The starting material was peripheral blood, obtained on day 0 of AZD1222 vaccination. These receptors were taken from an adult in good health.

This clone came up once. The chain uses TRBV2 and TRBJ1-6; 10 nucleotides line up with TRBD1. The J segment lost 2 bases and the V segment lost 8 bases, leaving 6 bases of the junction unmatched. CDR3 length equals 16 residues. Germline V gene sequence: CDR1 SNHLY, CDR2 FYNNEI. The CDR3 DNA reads TGTGCCAGCTTCAGACAGGGGGCAGCCTATAATTCACCCCTCCACTTT. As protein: CASFRQGAAYNSPLHF.

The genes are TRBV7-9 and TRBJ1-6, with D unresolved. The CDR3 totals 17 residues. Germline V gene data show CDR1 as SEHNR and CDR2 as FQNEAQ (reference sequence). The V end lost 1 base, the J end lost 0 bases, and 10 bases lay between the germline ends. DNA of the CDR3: TGTGCCAGCAGCTTAGTCGCGGCGAGCTCCTATAATTCACCCCTCCACTTT. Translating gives CASSLVAASSYNSPLHF.

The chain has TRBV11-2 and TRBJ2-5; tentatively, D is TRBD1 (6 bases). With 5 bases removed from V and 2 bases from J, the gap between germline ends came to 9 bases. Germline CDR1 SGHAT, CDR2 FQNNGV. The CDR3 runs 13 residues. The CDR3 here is CASSRGQQETQYF. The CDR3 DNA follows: TGTGCCAGCAGCCGAGGACAGCAAGAGACCCAGTACTTC.

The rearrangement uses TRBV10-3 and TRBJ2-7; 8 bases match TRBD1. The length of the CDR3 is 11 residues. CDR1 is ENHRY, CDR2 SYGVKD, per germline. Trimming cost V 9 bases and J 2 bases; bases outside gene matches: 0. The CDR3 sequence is CAIQGAYEQYF. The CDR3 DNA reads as TGTGCCATACAGGGGGCCTACGAGCAGTACTTC.

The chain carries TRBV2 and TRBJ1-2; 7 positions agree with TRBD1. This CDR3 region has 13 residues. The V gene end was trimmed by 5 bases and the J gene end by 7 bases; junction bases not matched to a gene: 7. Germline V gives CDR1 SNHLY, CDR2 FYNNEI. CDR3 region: CASSYGQVAGYTF. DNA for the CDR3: TGTGCCAGCAGTTATGGACAGGTTGCTGGCTACACCTTC.

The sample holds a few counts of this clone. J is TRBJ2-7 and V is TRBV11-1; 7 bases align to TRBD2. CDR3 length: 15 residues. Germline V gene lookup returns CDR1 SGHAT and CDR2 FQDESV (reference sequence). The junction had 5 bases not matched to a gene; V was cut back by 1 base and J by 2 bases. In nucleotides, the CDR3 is TGTGCCAGCAGCTTAGATCCTAGCGGACCCTACGAGCAGTACTTC. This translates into CASSLDPSGPYEQYF.

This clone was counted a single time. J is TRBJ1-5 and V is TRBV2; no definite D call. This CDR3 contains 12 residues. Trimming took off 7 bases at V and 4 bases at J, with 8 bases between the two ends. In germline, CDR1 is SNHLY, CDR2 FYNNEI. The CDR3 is CASNVGNQPQHF. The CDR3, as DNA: TGTGCCAGCAATGTGGGAAATCAGCCCCAGCATTTT.

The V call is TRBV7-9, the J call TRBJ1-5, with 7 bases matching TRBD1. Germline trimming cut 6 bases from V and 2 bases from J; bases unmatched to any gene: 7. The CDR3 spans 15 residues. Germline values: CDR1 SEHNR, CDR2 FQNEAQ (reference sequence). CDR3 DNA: TGTGCCAGCAGTTCAGGGGGGGTTGGCAATCAGCCCCAGCATTTT. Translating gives CASSSGGVGNQPQHF.

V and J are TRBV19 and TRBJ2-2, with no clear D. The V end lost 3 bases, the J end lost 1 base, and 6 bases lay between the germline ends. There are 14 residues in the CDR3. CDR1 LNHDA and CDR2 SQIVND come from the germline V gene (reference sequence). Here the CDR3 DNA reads TGTGCCAGTAGTATGGGCAGGAACACCGGGGAGCTGTTTTTT. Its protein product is CASSMGRNTGELFF. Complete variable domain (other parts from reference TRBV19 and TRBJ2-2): DGGITQSPKYLFRKEGQNVTLSCEQNLNHDAMYWYRQDPGQGLRLIYYSQIVNDFQKGDIAEGYSVSREKKESFPLTVTSAQKNPTAFYLCASSMGRNTGELFFGEGSRLTVL.

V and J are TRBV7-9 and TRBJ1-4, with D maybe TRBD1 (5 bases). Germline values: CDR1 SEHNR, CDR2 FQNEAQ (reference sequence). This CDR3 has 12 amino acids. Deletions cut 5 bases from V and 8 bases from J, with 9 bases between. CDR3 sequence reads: CASSLWGEKLFF. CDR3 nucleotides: TGTGCCAGCAGCCTCTGGGGCGAAAAACTGTTTTTT. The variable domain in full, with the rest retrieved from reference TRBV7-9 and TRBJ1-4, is DTGVSQNPRHKITKRGQNVTFRCDPISEHNRLYWYRQTLGQGPEFLTYFQNEAQLEKSRLLSDRFSAERPKGSFSTLEIQRTEQGDSAMYLCASSLWGEKLFFGSGTQLSVL.

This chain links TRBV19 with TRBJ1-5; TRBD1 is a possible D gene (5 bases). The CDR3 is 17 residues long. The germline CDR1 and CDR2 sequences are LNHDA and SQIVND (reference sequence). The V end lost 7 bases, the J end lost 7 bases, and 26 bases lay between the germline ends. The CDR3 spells CASTLTTMTLEGQPQHF. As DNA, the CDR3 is TGTGCCAGTACCTTGACAACGATGACGCTAGAGGGGCAGCCCCAGCATTTT.

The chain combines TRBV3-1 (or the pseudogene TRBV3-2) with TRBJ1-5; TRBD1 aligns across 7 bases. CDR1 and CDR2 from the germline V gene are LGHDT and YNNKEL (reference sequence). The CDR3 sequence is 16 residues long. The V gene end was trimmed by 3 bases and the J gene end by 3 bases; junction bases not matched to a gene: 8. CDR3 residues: CASSQDSGQSNQPQHF. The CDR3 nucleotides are TGTGCCAGCAGCCAGGATTCGGGACAGTCCAATCAGCCCCAGCATTTT.

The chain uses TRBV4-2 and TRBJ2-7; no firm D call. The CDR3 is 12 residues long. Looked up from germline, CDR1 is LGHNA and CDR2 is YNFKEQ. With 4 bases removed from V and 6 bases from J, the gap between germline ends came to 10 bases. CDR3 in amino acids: CASSPIRGEQYF. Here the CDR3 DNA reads TGTGCCAGCAGCCCTATACGTGGCGAGCAGTACTTC.

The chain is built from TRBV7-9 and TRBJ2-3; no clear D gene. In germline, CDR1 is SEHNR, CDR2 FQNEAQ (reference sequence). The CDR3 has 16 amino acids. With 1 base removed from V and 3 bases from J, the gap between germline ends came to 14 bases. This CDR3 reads CASSLDGLPVTDTQYF. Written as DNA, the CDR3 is TGTGCCAGCAGCTTAGACGGTCTCCCTGTTACAGATACGCAGTATTTT.

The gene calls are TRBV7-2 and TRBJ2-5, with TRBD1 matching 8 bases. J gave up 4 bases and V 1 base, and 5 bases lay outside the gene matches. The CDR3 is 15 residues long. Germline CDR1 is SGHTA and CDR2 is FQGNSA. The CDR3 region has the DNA TGTGCCAGCAGCTTAGGACAGGGGCGGGGAGAGACCCAGTACTTC. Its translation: CASSLGQGRGETQYF.

The CDR3 spells CASSALRQGGNSPLHF. The CDR3 DNA reads TGTGCCAGCAGCGCCTTACGACAGGGTGGGAATTCACCCCTCCACTTT. This chain links TRBV9 with TRBJ1-6, with 7 bases fitting TRBD1. There are 16 residues in the CDR3. Germline V gene lookup returns CDR1 SGDLS and CDR2 YYNGEE. The V and J ends lost 3 bases and 7 bases, in that order; junction bases with no gene match: 10.

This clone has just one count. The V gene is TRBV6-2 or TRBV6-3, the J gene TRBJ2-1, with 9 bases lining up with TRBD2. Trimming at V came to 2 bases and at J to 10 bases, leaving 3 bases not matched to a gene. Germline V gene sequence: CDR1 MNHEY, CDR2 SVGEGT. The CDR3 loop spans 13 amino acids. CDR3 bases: TGTGCCAGCAGTTACCGGCTAGCGGGAGAGCAGTTCTTC. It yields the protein CASSYRLAGEQFF.

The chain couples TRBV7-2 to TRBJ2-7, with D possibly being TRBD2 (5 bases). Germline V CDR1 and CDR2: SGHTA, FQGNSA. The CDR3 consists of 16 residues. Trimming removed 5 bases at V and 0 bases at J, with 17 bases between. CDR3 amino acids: CASSLPHTGGSYEQYF. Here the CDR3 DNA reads TGTGCCAGCAGCCTACCCCATACCGGAGGCTCCTACGAGCAGTACTTC.

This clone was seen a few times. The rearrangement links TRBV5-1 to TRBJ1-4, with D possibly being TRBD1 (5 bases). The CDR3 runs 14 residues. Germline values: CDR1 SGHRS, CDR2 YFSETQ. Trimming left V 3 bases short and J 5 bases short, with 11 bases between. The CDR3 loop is CASSSGASNEKLFF. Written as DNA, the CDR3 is TGCGCCAGCAGCTCCGGGGCGTCAAATGAAAAACTGTTTTTT. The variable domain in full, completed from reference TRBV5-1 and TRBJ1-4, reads KAGVTQTPRYLIKTRGQQVTLSCSPISGHRSVSWYQQTPGQGLQFLFEYFSETQRNKGNFPGRFSGRQFSNSRSEMNVSTLELGDSALYLCASSSGASNEKLFFGSGTQLSVL.

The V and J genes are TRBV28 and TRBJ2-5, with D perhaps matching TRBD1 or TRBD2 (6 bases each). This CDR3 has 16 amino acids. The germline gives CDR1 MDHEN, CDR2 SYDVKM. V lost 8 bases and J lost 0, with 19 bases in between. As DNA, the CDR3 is TGTGCCAGCTCCCTGGAAGGGGGGACGTACCAAGAGACCCAGTACTTC. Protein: CASSLEGGTYQETQYF.

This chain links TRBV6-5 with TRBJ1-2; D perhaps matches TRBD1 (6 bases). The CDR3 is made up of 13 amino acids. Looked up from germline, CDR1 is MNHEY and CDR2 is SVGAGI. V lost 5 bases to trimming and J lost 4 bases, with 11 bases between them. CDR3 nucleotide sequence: TGTGCCAGCAGTCTACAGGGCCTCTATGGCTACACCTTC. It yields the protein CASSLQGLYGYTF.

CDR3 nucleotide sequence: TGTGCCAGCTCACCACGAACCGCGACTAGCGGGAGTCGCGACACCGGGGAGCTGTTTTTT. Amino acids: CASSPRTATSGSRDTGELFF. The chain carries TRBV18 and TRBJ2-2, with 12 bases fitting TRBD2. Trimming at V came to 1 base and at J to 3 bases, leaving 12 bases not matched to a gene. This CDR3 comprises 20 residues. Germline assignment: CDR1 KGHSH and CDR2 LQKENI.

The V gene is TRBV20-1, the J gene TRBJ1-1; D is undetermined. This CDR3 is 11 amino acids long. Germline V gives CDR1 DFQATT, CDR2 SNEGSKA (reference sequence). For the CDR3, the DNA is TGCAGCATAAACGTGAACACTGAAGCTTTCTTT. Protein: CSINVNTEAFF.

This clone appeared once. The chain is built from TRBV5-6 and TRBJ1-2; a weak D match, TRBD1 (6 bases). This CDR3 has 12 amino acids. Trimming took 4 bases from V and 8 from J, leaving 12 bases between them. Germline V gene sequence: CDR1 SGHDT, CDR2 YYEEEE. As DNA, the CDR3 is TGTGCCAGCAGCCTAAGGACAGACGGCTACACCTTC. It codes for CASSLRTDGYTF.

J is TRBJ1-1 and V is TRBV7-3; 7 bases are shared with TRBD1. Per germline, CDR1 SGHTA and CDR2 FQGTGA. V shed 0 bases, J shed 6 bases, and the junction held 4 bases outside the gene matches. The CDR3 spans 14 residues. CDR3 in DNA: TGTGCCAGCAGCTTAACCCAGGGGGGTCCTGAAGCTTTCTTT. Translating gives CASSLTQGGPEAFF.